This is a list of T cell receptor beta chains from one sample in a study of control samples from healthy donors and cancer patients. The repertoire was sequenced with immunoSEQ multiplex PCR; TCRdb's copy has only in-frame clones and lacks some. The sample contains 65,000 to 100,000 clones, around 92% of which appear only once. The sample consisted of blood. All receptors come from a man over 45 in good health. CDR3s leave out the opening cysteine and the closing phenylalanine or tryptophan.

j_call v_call cdr3_aa
TRBJ1-1 TRBV7-9 ASSSTGNTEAF
TRBJ1-6 TRBV6-5 VSRQGQENSPLH
TRBJ1-5 TRBV15 ATSRDGGARGQPQH
TRBJ1-2 TRBV6-6 ASSYSPSLTPYGYT
TRBJ2-5 TRBV11-2 ASSLVPLRVGGNQETQY
TRBJ1-3 TRBV6-5 ASRTTGGAVTIY
TRBJ1-1 TRBV18 ASSPKTGRDGTEAF
TRBJ1-5 TRBV6-5 AGRTGDQPQH
TRBJ2-2 TRBV7-9 ASSSSTGAGELF
TRBJ1-5 TRBV6-5 ASTIEEEEGQPQH
TRBJ2-3 TRBV11-2 ASSSLAGGPDTQY
TRBJ1-1 TRBV6-6 ASSYGGVPNTEAF
TRBJ1-3 TRBV2 ASIQSSGNTIY
TRBJ1-2 TRBV25-1 ASSDYMKNYGYT
TRBJ2-7 TRBV27 ASSPTVGEQY
TRBJ1-6 TRBV14 ASSQVSGKGSPLH
TRBJ2-2 TRBV5-1 ASRMGDSITGELF
TRBJ1-2 TRBV30 AWSVDSLPYGYT
TRBJ1-1 TRBV18 ASSPAGRPEEAF
TRBJ1-6 TRBV18 ASSPGRGSSPLH
TRBJ2-5 TRBV24-1 ATSDSTRKETQY
TRBJ1-2 TRBV5-4 ASSFRAARGGYT
TRBJ2-1 TRBV6-4 ASSAQGNEQF
TRBJ2-3 TRBV24-1 ATSDWQDGLDTDTQY
TRBJ1-3 TRBV10-3 ATERTLGNTIY
TRBJ2-3 TRBV6-5 ASSLWQNTQY
TRBJ2-7 TRBV6-5 ARGDRGDYEQY
TRBJ1-2 TRBV5-1 ASSLGAATNYGYT
TRBJ2-5 TRBV18 ASSPRGTGVETQY
TRBJ1-1 TRBV7-9 ASSLVLSDEAF
TRBJ2-5 TRBV6-2/TRBV6-3 ASSYPGLAGETQY
TRBJ1-1 TRBV2 ASSEAGRVNTEAF
TRBJ1-2 TRBV19 ASTRSSTNYGYT
TRBJ1-5 TRBV10-3 AIGQGARQPQH
TRBJ1-5 TRBV10-3 AISESGDNQPQH
TRBJ2-7 TRBV5-1 ASSPDRGAYEQY
TRBJ2-7 TRBV14 ASSQGFHEQY
TRBJ2-3 TRBV6-6 ASSYGVLTDTQY
TRBJ1-6 TRBV2 AFRGPGENSPLH
TRBJ1-3 TRBV12-5 ASGLTGAANTIY